These 15 T cell receptor beta chains came from one sample sequenced in a study of human T cells and chemical hapten exposure. MiXCR, applied by TCRdb to the RACE reads, yields one record per CDR3 protein. Among some 340,000 distinct CDR3 sequences, around 7% were seen once, and the ten largest hold roughly 7.9%. The time point: patch test 1, 2 weeks after DPC sensitization. Treatment specified: therapeutic diphenylcyclopropenone sensitization with weekly scalp DPC. Specimen: whole blood, collected in connection with sensitization to the hapten diphenylcyclopropenone (DPC). Receptor source: a woman aged 18-35 years with alopecia areata. Some clones in this sample may be carry-over from other donors' samples.

Ten or more counts support this clonotype. The chain uses TRBV9 and TRBJ2-7; 8 bases align to TRBD1. V was pared by 1 base and J by 2 bases, with 5 bases of the junction left unmatched. CDR1 is SGDLS, CDR2 YYNGEE, per germline. The CDR3 is 15 residues long. CDR3 nucleotide sequence: TGTGCCAGCAGCGTACAGGGGGCTCCGACCTACGAGCAGTACTTC. The encoded protein is CASSVQGAPTYEQYF. The whole variable domain, remainder taken from reference TRBV9 and TRBJ2-7, is DSGVTQTPKHLITATGQRVTLRCSPRSGDLSVYWYQQSLDQGLQFLIQYYNGEERAKGNILERFSAQQFPDLHSELNLSSLELGDSALYFCASSVQGAPTYEQYFGPGTRLTVT.

This clonotype was found a few times. The chain joins TRBV6-2 or TRBV6-3 to TRBJ1-5; D is undetermined. CDR1 and CDR2 (germline): MNHEY, SVGEGT. The ends were cut back, 7 bases at V and 0 bases at J, with 7 bases in the middle. CDR3 length equals 13 residues. In nucleotides, the CDR3 is TGTGCCAGCACCACTTCTAGCAATCAGCCCCAGCATTTT. It encodes CASTTSSNQPQHF.

This clonotype was seen only a few times. The chain joins TRBV3-1 to TRBJ2-3; tentatively, D is TRBD1 (6 bases). V shed 1 base and J shed 5 bases, with 19 bases lying between them. The CDR3 has 17 residues. The germline CDR1 and CDR2 sequences are LGHDT and YNNKEL (reference sequence). The DNA for the CDR3 is TGTGCCAGCAGCCAAGCCATAAGCCCAGGGGCTGGAGATACGCAGTATTTT. Translating gives CASSQAISPGAGDTQYF.

The rearrangement joins TRBV7-2 to TRBJ1-3; D not resolved. Germline CDR1 reads SGHTA; CDR2 reads FQGNSA. The CDR3 loop spans 15 amino acids. The V and J ends lost 1 base and 0 bases respectively, with 7 bases between them. The CDR3 bases are TGTGCCAGCAGCTTAGTGGGCCTCTCTGGAAACACCATATATTTT. Residues: CASSLVGLSGNTIYF.

This clonotype was seen at least ten times. The rearrangement uses TRBV5-5 and TRBJ1-5; possible D gene TRBD1, 6 bases. From germline, CDR1 is SGHKS and CDR2 YYEKEE (reference sequence). The CDR3 contains 16 residues. V lost 5 bases to trimming and J lost 1 base, with 16 bases between them. This CDR3 is CASSNYYRVSNQPQHF. The CDR3 DNA reads as TGTGCCAGCAGTAATTATTACAGGGTAAGCAATCAGCCCCAGCATTTT.

This chain connects TRBV20-1 to TRBJ2-5, with 10 nucleotides matching TRBD2. This CDR3 contains 15 residues. Germline assignment: CDR1 DFQATT and CDR2 SNEGSKA (reference sequence). V dropped 2 bases and J dropped 5; count of bases not matched to a gene: 8. Here the CDR3 reads CSARRPAGGPETQYF. DNA of the CDR3: TGCAGTGCTAGACGTCCAGCGGGGGGGCCGGAGACCCAGTACTTC.

This rearrangement joins TRBV5-1 to TRBJ1-1; unclear D gene. V was clipped by 3 bases and J by 1 base, with 4 bases between them. Germline values: CDR1 SGHRS, CDR2 YFSETQ. The CDR3 totals 12 residues. In nucleotides, the CDR3 is TGCGCCAGCAGCTCAGAGAACACTGAAGCTTTCTTT. As protein: CASSSENTEAFF. Full variable domain (remainder filled in from reference TRBV5-1 and TRBJ1-1): KAGVTQTPRYLIKTRGQQVTLSCSPISGHRSVSWYQQTPGQGLQFLFEYFSETQRNKGNFPGRFSGRQFSNSRSEMNVSTLELGDSALYLCASSSENTEAFFGQGTRLTVV.

This clonotype was found many times. The V call is TRBV7-9, the J call TRBJ2-4; 8 bases are a match to TRBD2. The CDR3 loop spans 15 amino acids. Unmatched junction bases numbered 11, after V lost 7 bases and J lost 6 bases. From germline, CDR1 is SEHNR and CDR2 FQNEAQ (reference sequence). CDR3 sequence reads: CASNRAGASVNIQYF. In nucleotides, the CDR3 is TGTGCCAGCAACAGAGCGGGGGCCTCGGTAAACATTCAGTACTTC.

This clonotype was found many times. This rearrangement joins TRBV27 to TRBJ2-2; D possibly matches TRBD1 or TRBD2 (5 bases each). V was pared by 1 base and J by 0 bases, with 9 bases between. This CDR3 region has 16 residues. CDR1 MNHEY and CDR2 SMNVEV come from the germline V gene (reference sequence). CDR3 in amino acids: CASSLLGEPNTGELFF. CDR3 coding DNA: TGTGCCAGCAGTTTATTGGGGGAACCGAACACCGGGGAGCTGTTTTTT.

This clonotype has only a few counts. This chain uses TRBV12-3 or TRBV12-4 with TRBJ1-5; TRBD1 is a possible D gene (6 bases). CDR3 size: 14 residues. Trimming removed 5 bases from V and 5 bases from J, with 13 bases in between. The CDR3 spells CASSLRQGYQPQHF. CDR3 DNA: TGTGCCAGCAGTCTAAGGCAGGGGTATCAGCCCCAGCATTTT.

The CDR3 coding sequence is TGTGCCACCAGGCGGGGGCTAGACACTGAAGCTTTCTTT. This sequence encodes CATRRGLDTEAFF. The V gene is TRBV6-1, the J gene TRBJ1-1; D is possibly TRBD1 (6 bases). Trimming left V 10 bases short and J 3 bases short, with 15 bases between. The CDR3 contains 13 residues. Germline V CDR1 and CDR2: MNHNS, SASEGT.

This clonotype has at least ten counts. As DNA, the CDR3 is TGTGCCAGCCTACACAGGGTGGTAACAGATACGCAGTATTTT. Protein: CASLHRVVTDTQYF. J is TRBJ2-3 and V is TRBV28; possibly TRBD1 for D (6 bases). The CDR3 runs to 14 residues. Germline-derived CDR1 and CDR2 are MDHEN and SYDVKM. Trimming stripped 8 bases from V and 3 bases from J, with 15 bases between.

The chain combines TRBV5-6 with TRBJ2-7; the D gene is possibly TRBD2 (5 bases). CDR3 length: 12 residues. CDR1 is SGHDT and CDR2 is YYEEEE in the germline V gene. Trimming left V 0 bases short and J 5 bases short, with 6 bases between. The CDR3 loop reads CASSLGENEQYF. The DNA of the CDR3 is TGTGCCAGCAGCTTGGGGGAGAACGAGCAGTACTTC. The entire variable domain, with the rest obtained from reference TRBV5-6 and TRBJ2-7, is as follows: DAGVTQSPTHLIKTRGQQVTLRCSPKSGHDTVSWYQQALGQGPQFIFQYYEEEERQRGNFPDRFSGHQFPNYSSELNVNALLLGDSALYLCASSLGENEQYFGPGTRLTVT.

J is TRBJ2-2 and V is TRBV3-1, with TRBD2 as a possible D gene (6 bases). The CDR3 is made up of 20 amino acids. The ends were cut back, 1 base at V and 0 bases at J, with 21 bases in the middle. Germline assignment: CDR1 LGHDT and CDR2 YNNKEL (reference sequence). The CDR3 DNA reads TGTGCCAGCAGCCAAGTCATTGCGGGTCCCCTAGCGCCGAACACCGGGGAGCTGTTTTTT. This translates into CASSQVIAGPLAPNTGELFF.

This chain links TRBV20-1 with TRBJ1-2; weak D call: TRBD1 (5 bases). The CDR3 has 12 amino acids. V was trimmed by 4 bases and J by 7 bases, leaving 13 bases between them. Germline-derived CDR1 and CDR2 are DFQATT and SNEGSKA (reference sequence). CDR3 nucleotide sequence: TGCAGTGCTACTAGGGGAGCGGGTGGCTACACCTTC. The encoded protein is CSATRGAGGYTF.